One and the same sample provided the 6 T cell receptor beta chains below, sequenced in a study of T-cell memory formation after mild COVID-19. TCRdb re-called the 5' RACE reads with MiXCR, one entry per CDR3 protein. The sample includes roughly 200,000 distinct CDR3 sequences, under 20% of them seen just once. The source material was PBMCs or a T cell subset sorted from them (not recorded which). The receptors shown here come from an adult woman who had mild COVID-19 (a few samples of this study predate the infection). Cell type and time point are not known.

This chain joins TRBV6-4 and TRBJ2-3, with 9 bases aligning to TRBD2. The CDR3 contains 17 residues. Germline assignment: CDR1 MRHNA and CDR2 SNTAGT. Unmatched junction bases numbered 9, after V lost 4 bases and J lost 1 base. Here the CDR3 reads CASSVSPSGMGTDTQYF. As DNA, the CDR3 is TGTGCCAGCAGTGTCAGCCCTAGCGGGATGGGCACAGATACGCAGTATTTT.

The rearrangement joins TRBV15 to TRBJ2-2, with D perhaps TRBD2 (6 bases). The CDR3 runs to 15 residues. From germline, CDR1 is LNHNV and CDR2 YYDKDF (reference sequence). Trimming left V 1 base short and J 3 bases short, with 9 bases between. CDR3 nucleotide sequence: TGTGCCACCAGCAGAGCCGGGACTCACACCGGGGAGCTGTTTTTT. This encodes CATSRAGTHTGELFF.

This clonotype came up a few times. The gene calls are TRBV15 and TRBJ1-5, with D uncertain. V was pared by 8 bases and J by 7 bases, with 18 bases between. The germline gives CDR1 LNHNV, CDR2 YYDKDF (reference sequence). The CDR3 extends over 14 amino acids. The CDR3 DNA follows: TGTGCCACCGGGGTAGCATTGTCGAGACAGCCCCAGCATTTT. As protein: CATGVALSRQPQHF.

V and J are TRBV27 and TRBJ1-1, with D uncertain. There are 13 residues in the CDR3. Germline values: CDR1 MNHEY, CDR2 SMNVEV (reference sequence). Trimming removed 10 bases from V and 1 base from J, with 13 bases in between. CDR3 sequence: CANKLSPNTEAFF. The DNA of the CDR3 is TGTGCCAACAAGTTGTCCCCGAACACTGAAGCTTTCTTT.

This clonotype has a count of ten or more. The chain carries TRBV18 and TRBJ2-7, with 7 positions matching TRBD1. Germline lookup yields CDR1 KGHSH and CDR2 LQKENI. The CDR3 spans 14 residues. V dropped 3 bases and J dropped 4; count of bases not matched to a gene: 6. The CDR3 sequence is CASSPTPTGYEQYF. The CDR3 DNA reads TGTGCCAGCTCACCCACCCCGACAGGGTACGAGCAGTACTTC.

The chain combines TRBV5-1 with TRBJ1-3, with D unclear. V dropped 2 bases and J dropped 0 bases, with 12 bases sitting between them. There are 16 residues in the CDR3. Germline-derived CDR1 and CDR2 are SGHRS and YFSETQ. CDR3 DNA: TGCGCCAGCAGCTTCGGCGGTAGTTCCTCTGGAAACACCATATATTTT. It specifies CASSFGGSSSGNTIYF.